This T cell receptor (beta chain) comes out of a study of shared clonotypes between healthy human individuals. Study conclusions and caveats: Sampling covered blood only; tissue repertoires likely differ. Owing to a small donor count, the genetic and exposure-history diversity represented was limited. At large depth, rarefaction still showed sorted-subset sequencing to be incomplete.

As concerns this clone: The antigen remains unidentified.

For each subset, genomic DNA was distributed in equal portions over several immunoSEQ plates. The method was immunoSEQ multiplex PCR; TCRdb's version includes in-frame clones alone and lacks a portion of them. The data contain some 2,000,000 clones, over 85% of them singletons. The germline V gene encodes CDR1 SEHNR and CDR2 FQNEAQ (reference sequence). There are 15 residues in the CDR3. V was pared by 10 bases and J by 4 bases, with 17 bases between. The chain has TRBV7-9 and TRBJ1-6; no definite D call. Sequencing was carried out using naive CD4+ T cells sorted from blood. Subset given: CD45RA+ positively selected. The TCR comes from a man aged 18 to 30 in good health. The CDR3 protein is CATVAPTGYNSPLHF. The CDR3 DNA reads TGTGCCACGGTGGCCCCCACGGGTTATAATTCACCCCTCCACTTT.